The 15 T cell receptor beta chains below all came from one sample that was sequenced in a study of shared clonotypes between healthy human individuals. TCRdb keeps only in-frame clones here, not all; method: immunoSEQ multiplex PCR. The sample records around 1.4 million clones, approximately 98.5% being singletons. Specimen: naive CD4+ T cells sorted from blood. The subset is: CD45RA+ positively selected. The receptors were gathered from a man aged 25 to 40 in good health.

This clone was counted only a few times. The sample contains more than one DNA sequence encoding this CDR3. This chain joins TRBV10-1 and TRBJ2-3; D unresolved. Trimming shortened V by 0 bases and J by 1 base, and 2 bases separated the two germline ends. This CDR3 is 13 amino acids long. CDR1 is WNHNN, CDR2 SYGVQD, per germline (reference sequence). This chain's CDR3 is CASSESGTDTQYF. CDR3 sequence (DNA): TGCGCCAGCAGTGAGTCGGGCACAGATACGCAGTATTTT.

The chain carries TRBV7-2 and TRBJ2-1, with D possibly being TRBD1 or TRBD2 (5 bases each). The CDR3 runs 15 residues. Germline V gene data show CDR1 as SGHTA and CDR2 as FQGNSA. V lost 1 base, J lost 5 bases, and 12 bases lay in between. CDR3 sequence reads: CASSLGARDDNEQFF. In DNA, the CDR3 is TGTGCCAGCAGCTTAGGTGCCAGGGACGACAATGAGCAGTTCTTC.

The V and J genes are TRBV7-9 and TRBJ2-2; D possibly matches TRBD1 or TRBD2 (6 bases each). Germline loops: CDR1 SEHNR, CDR2 FQNEAQ (reference sequence). The CDR3 consists of 14 residues. The V end lost 3 bases, the J end lost 4 bases, and 9 bases lay between the germline ends. CDR3 loop: CASSFKGGTGELFF. The CDR3 DNA reads TGTGCCAGCAGCTTTAAGGGGGGCACCGGGGAGCTGTTTTTT. Using reference TRBV7-9 and TRBJ2-2 for the parts outside the CDR3, the full variable domain is DTGVSQNPRHKITKRGQNVTFRCDPISEHNRLYWYRQTLGQGPEFLTYFQNEAQLEKSRLLSDRFSAERPKGSFSTLEIQRTEQGDSAMYLCASSFKGGTGELFFGEGSRLTVL.

This rearrangement joins TRBV11-2 to TRBJ2-5; D is unclear. The CDR3 loop spans 15 amino acids. The V gene's germline CDR1 is SGHAT and CDR2 FQNNGV. The V gene lost 1 base and the J gene lost 3 bases, with 12 bases spanning the gap. The CDR3 DNA reads as TGTGCCAGCAGCTTAGGACGGCAGCTGAAAGAGACCCAGTACTTC. It translates to CASSLGRQLKETQYF. Full variable domain (rest looked up from reference TRBV11-2 and TRBJ2-5): EAGVAQSPRYKIIEKRQSVAFWCNPISGHATLYWYQQILGQGPKLLIQFQNNGVVDDSQLPKDRFSAERLKGVDSTLKIQPAKLEDSAVYLCASSLGRQLKETQYFGPGTRLLVL.

Concerning this clone: The same CDR3 can be traced to other DNA sequences in this sample. The J gene is TRBJ2-7, the V gene TRBV5-1; D remains unclear. The CDR3 length is 13 residues. CDR1 and CDR2 (germline): SGHRS, YFSETQ. The germline V and J ends were trimmed by 2 bases and 0 bases, with 6 bases remaining between them. The CDR3 DNA reads TGCGCCAGCAGCTTAGAGGTCTCCTACGAGCAGTACTTC. Its protein is CASSLEVSYEQYF.

The J gene is TRBJ1-5, the V gene TRBV28; weak D call: TRBD1 (5 bases). Germline CDR1 is MDHEN and CDR2 is SYDVKM. The CDR3 consists of 14 residues. V was shortened by 2 bases and J by 6 bases, with 11 bases between the two germline ends. CDR3 DNA: TGTGCCAGCAGTTTAGGGACCGGCCGTCAGCCCCAGCATTTT. It encodes CASSLGTGRQPQHF.

The J gene is TRBJ2-5, the V gene TRBV2; D is unresolved. This CDR3 contains 13 residues. The germline V gene has CDR1 SNHLY and CDR2 FYNNEI. V shed 6 bases and J shed 1 base, with 9 bases lying between them. CDR3 region: CASSTVVQETQYF. The CDR3 DNA sequence: TGTGCCAGCAGCACAGTTGTCCAAGAGACCCAGTACTTC.

The chain has TRBV13 and TRBJ2-1, with TRBD2 identical over 8 bases. CDR3 length: 15 residues. V lost 1 base, J lost 7 bases, and 6 bases stayed unmatched. Germline assignment: CDR1 PRHDT and CDR2 FYEKMQ (reference sequence). CDR3 protein: CASSLAPTSGNEQFF. As DNA, the CDR3 is TGTGCCAGCAGCTTAGCCCCTACTAGCGGAAATGAGCAGTTCTTC.

V and J are TRBV5-1 and TRBJ1-5; D uncertain. CDR3 length: 13 amino acids. Trimming left V 0 bases short and J 11 bases short, with 12 bases between. Looked up from germline, CDR1 is SGHRS and CDR2 is YFSETQ. The CDR3 DNA reads as TGCGCCAGCAGCTTGGAGGGTCTGGGAGCCCAGCATTTT. It is translated as CASSLEGLGAQHF.

The chain carries TRBV19 and TRBJ2-3; no clear D gene. The CDR3 totals 12 residues. The germline gives CDR1 LNHDA, CDR2 SQIVND (reference sequence). V lost 1 base and J 6 bases, leaving 5 bases between the germline ends. As DNA, the CDR3 is TGTGCCAGTAGTATAGCAGCCGATACGCAGTATTTT. Its protein product is CASSIAADTQYF.

The rearrangement uses TRBV5-1 and TRBJ1-3; the D gene is possibly TRBD1 (5 bases). Germline loops: CDR1 SGHRS, CDR2 YFSETQ. V lost 2 bases and J lost 2, with 14 bases in between. The CDR3 spans 16 residues. For the CDR3, the DNA is TGCGCCAGCAGCTTTTCCGGGGCCCAAACTGGAAACACCATATATTTT. Its protein is CASSFSGAQTGNTIYF.

The V and J genes are TRBV5-3 and TRBJ2-1; TRBD1 matches 9 bases. TRBV5-3 has ORF status, its function being uncertain. The V segment lost 6 bases and the J segment 8 bases; nucleotides outside the gene matches: 15. The CDR3 spans 16 residues. Here the CDR3 DNA reads TGTGCCAGAACCCTATTCTGGGACAGGGATGGGGATGAGCAGTTCTTC. Translation: CARTLFWDRDGDEQFF.

The V call is TRBV7-9, the J call TRBJ2-7; D may be TRBD2 (6 bases). Germline V gene lookup returns CDR1 SEHNR and CDR2 FQNEAQ (reference sequence). The germline V and J ends were trimmed by 5 bases and 5 bases, with 19 bases remaining between them. The CDR3 extends over 15 amino acids. The CDR3 spells CASSPGLRRPDEQYF. CDR3 DNA sequence: TGTGCCAGCAGCCCGGGACTTCGGAGGCCGGACGAGCAGTACTTC.

This clone has only one observation. The chain uses TRBV7-2 and TRBJ2-1, with a possible D match to TRBD1 (6 bases). The V gene lost 7 bases and the J gene lost 8 bases, with 12 bases spanning the gap. CDR3 size: 12 residues. Germline-derived CDR1 and CDR2 are SGHTA and FQGNSA. CDR3 loop: CASTDTGHEQFF. The CDR3 nucleotides are TGTGCCAGCACCGATACAGGGCATGAGCAGTTCTTC.

V usage is TRBV15 and J usage is TRBJ2-7; 8 bases line up with TRBD1. Per germline, CDR1 LNHNV and CDR2 YYDKDF (reference sequence). Trimming removed 2 bases from V and 5 bases from J; junction bases left unmatched: 2. This CDR3 is built from 13 residues. The chain's CDR3 is CATSRQGANEQYF. The CDR3 DNA follows: TGTGCCACCAGCAGACAGGGGGCGAACGAGCAGTACTTC.